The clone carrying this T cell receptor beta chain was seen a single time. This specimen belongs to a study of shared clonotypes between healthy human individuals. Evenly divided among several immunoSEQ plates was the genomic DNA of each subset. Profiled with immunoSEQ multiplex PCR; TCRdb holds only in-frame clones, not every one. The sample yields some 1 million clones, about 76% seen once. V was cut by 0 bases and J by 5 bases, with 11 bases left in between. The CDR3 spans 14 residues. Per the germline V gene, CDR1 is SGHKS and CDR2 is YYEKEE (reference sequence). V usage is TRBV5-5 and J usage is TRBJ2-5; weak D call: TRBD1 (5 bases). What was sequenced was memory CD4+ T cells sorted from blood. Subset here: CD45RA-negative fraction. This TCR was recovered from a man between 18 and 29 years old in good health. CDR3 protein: CASSLDQGRETQYF. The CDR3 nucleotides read TGTGCCAGCAGCTTGGATCAGGGTCGGGAGACCCAGTACTTC.